These 2 T cell receptor beta chains came from one sample sequenced in a study of T cell changes during pregnancy in multiple sclerosis. Profiling relied on immunoSEQ multiplex PCR, and the TCRdb table lists in-frame clones only, not all of them. The sample consists of approximately 40,000 clones, roughly 88% of them appearing once. This material consisted of peripheral blood, taken in the first trimester of pregnancy. These receptors were collected from a female donor in good health, enrolled as a control in a pregnancy study.

The chain links TRBV10-2 to TRBJ1-6; the match to TRBD1 covers 8 bases. Germline CDR1 reads WSHSY; CDR2 reads SAAADI. Trimming removed 7 bases from V and 10 bases from J; junction bases left unmatched: 9. There are 14 residues in the CDR3. CDR3 nucleotides: TGCGCCAGCATGGGAACAGGGGGGAACTCACCCCTCCACTTT. This translates into CASMGTGGNSPLHF.

The chain uses TRBV6-1 and TRBJ1-4; 8 positions agree with TRBD1. After removal of 0 bases from V and 7 bases from J, the junction contained 7 bases not matched to a gene. CDR1 and CDR2 from the germline V gene are MNHNS and SASEGT. The CDR3 totals 16 residues. CDR3: CASSEAFGTGGEKLFF. As DNA, the CDR3 is TGTGCCAGCAGTGAAGCTTTCGGGACAGGTGGTGAAAAACTGTTTTTT.